This entry describes one T cell receptor (beta chain). Antigen specificity is unknown. Together with a sample-barcoded 5' primer, a J-beta primer mix was included in a second PCR lasting about 7 to 11 cycles. All cDNA molecules were each tagged by a template-switch adaptor with 12 random nucleotides. Sequencing of every sample gave 2.5 million or more CDR3-containing paired-end reads. TCRdb re-called the 5' RACE reads with MiXCR, one entry per CDR3 protein. The sample includes some 320,000 distinct CDR3 sequences, around 27% of them seen just once. V lost 10 bases and J lost 0, with 17 bases in between. Germline V gene data show CDR1 as MNHEY and CDR2 as SMNVEV (reference sequence). The CDR3 totals 15 residues. The data are from a study of blood T cells in healthy people across ages. The study, taken as a whole, reports: Diversity was higher, and naive CD4+ cells more numerous, in long-lived donors than in aged donors.

The rearrangement links TRBV27 to TRBJ2-3; a weak D match, TRBD1 (5 bases). This receptor was identified in a woman between 70 and 85 years old in good health. The sequenced sample was blood. Here the CDR3 DNA reads TGTGCCACGAGCATGGGGCGCAGAAGCACAGATACGCAGTATTTT. This gives the protein CATSMGRRSTDTQYF.